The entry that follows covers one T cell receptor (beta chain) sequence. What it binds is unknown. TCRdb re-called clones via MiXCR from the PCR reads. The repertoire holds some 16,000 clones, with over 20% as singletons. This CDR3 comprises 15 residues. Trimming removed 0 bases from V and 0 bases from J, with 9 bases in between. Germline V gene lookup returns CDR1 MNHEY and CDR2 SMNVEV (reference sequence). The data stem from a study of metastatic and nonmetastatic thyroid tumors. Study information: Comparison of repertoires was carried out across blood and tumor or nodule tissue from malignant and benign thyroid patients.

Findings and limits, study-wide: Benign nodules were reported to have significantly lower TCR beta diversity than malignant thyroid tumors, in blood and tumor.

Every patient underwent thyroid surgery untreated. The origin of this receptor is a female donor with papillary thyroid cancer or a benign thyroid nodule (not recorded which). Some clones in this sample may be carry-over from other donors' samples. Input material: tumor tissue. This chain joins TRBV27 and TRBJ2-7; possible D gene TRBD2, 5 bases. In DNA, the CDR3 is TGTGCCAGCAGTTTATCGGACTCGTACTCCTACGAGCAGTACTTC. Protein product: CASSLSDSYSYEQYF.